These 14 T cell receptor beta chains share one sample of origin, sequenced in a study of graft-versus-host responses after intestinal transplantation. Their specific antigens are unknown. The protocol was immunoSEQ multiplex PCR, while the TCRdb copy is restricted to in-frame clones and leaves out a portion. The top ten clones hold roughly 6% of a sample with about 92,000 clones, about 89% of them seen once. This sample comprised unstimulated CD8+ T cells sorted from spleen or lymph node cells, obtained before intestinal transplant. Source of these receptors: a human donor who received an intestinal transplant.

The rearrangement links TRBV19 to TRBJ2-2; 11 bases align to TRBD2. The length of the CDR3 is 17 residues. Germline V gene sequence: CDR1 LNHDA, CDR2 SQIVND (reference sequence). Trimming took 7 bases from V and 3 from J; bases not matched to a gene: 10. CDR3 nucleotide sequence: TGTGCCAGTACTGTTCTGACTAGCGGGATAGACACCGGGGAGCTGTTTTTT. The encoded protein is CASTVLTSGIDTGELFF.

V and J are TRBV11-2 and TRBJ1-5; 9 nucleotides align to TRBD1. CDR3 length equals 13 residues. V was clipped by 3 bases and J by 7 bases; unmatched bases: 1. CDR1 SGHAT and CDR2 FQNNGV come from the germline V gene. The CDR3 DNA is TGTGCCAGCAGCTTCACAGGGGGCCAGCCCCAGCATTTT. Translation: CASSFTGGQPQHF. The full variable domain, in which reference TRBV11-2 and TRBJ1-5 provide the parts outside the CDR3, is EAGVAQSPRYKIIEKRQSVAFWCNPISGHATLYWYQQILGQGPKLLIQFQNNGVVDDSQLPKDRFSAERLKGVDSTLKIQPAKLEDSAVYLCASSFTGGQPQHFGDGTRLSIL.

This chain connects TRBV19 to TRBJ2-3, with a tentative D call TRBD1 (7 bases). This CDR3 spans 15 amino acids. Germline V lookup: CDR1 LNHDA, CDR2 SQIVND (reference sequence). Trimming cost V 8 bases and J 0 bases, with 15 bases left between them. The CDR3 reads CASSSSGGSTDTQYF. For the CDR3, the DNA is TGTGCCAGTTCCTCTTCAGGGGGGAGCACAGATACGCAGTATTTT.

The CDR3 region is CASSKGDRVLPYEQYF. The CDR3 DNA follows: TGTGCCAGCAGCAAAGGGGACAGGGTTTTGCCCTACGAGCAGTACTTC. This chain joins TRBV21-1 and TRBJ2-7; the tabulated D call, TRBD1, remains unverified against the DNA. TRBV21-1 is tagged as a pseudogene. The CDR3 totals 16 residues.

About this clone itself: One end of the junction varies from germline; a read error may be responsible. The rearrangement joins TRBV6-5 to TRBJ2-7, with a possible D match to TRBD2 (6 bases). Per germline, CDR1 MNHEY and CDR2 SVGAGI. The CDR3 extends over 13 amino acids. CDR3 residues: CASSAGNVYEQYF. The DNA for the CDR3 is TGCGCCAGCAGTGCGGGAAACGTCTACGAGCAGTACTTC.

The chain employs TRBV9 and TRBJ2-1; 15 nucleotides match TRBD2. This CDR3 has 17 residues. CDR1 SGDLS and CDR2 YYNGEE come from the germline V gene. V shed 4 bases, J shed 10 bases, and the junction held 12 bases outside the gene matches. In DNA form, the CDR3 reads TGTGCCAGCAGCCCAGGACTAGCGGGAGGGGATTTAGCAGAGCAGTTCTTC. It is translated as CASSPGLAGGDLAEQFF.

CDR3 DNA sequence: TGTGCCAGTAGTATAGTCGGGACACCGGAGACCCAGTACTTC. This codes for CASSIVGTPETQYF. The chain joins TRBV19 to TRBJ2-5; possible D gene TRBD1, 6 bases. Germline assignment: CDR1 LNHDA and CDR2 SQIVND (reference sequence). V was shortened by 1 base and J by 5 bases, with 11 bases between the two germline ends. The CDR3 runs to 14 residues.

The rearrangement links TRBV6-5 to TRBJ2-1; D might be TRBD2 (7 bases). The V end lost 2 bases, the J end lost 4 bases, and 12 bases lay between the germline ends. CDR1 is MNHEY, CDR2 SVGAGI, per germline. The CDR3 runs 15 residues. This chain's CDR3 is CASSYTGGVYNEQFF. CDR3 bases: TGTGCCAGCAGTTACACGGGGGGCGTTTACAATGAGCAGTTCTTC.

In this sample, this clone turned up a few times. The chain uses TRBV14 and TRBJ1-3; the D is unclear. Germline CDR1 is SGHDN and CDR2 is FVKESK. V dropped 6 bases and J dropped 3 bases, with 18 bases sitting between them. CDR3 length equals 16 residues. The CDR3, as DNA: TGTGCCAGCAGTCATACGGAGGAGAAGGGTGGAAACACCATATATTTT. It encodes CASSHTEEKGGNTIYF.

This clone was recorded once. The chain joins TRBV4-2 to TRBJ2-3; the match to TRBD2 covers 13 bases. CDR3 length: 17 residues. V gave up 7 bases and J gave up 3 bases; unmatched junction bases: 10. Per the germline V gene, CDR1 is LGHNA and CDR2 is YNFKEQ. CDR3 bases: TGTGCCAGCACCTCTCCTGGGACTAGCGGGAATACAGATACGCAGTATTTT. It specifies CASTSPGTSGNTDTQYF.

This chain uses TRBV7-9 with TRBJ1-2; D is unclear. Germline assignment: CDR1 SEHNR and CDR2 FQNEAQ (reference sequence). Trimming shortened V by 5 bases and J by 6 bases, and 10 bases separated the two germline ends. The length of the CDR3 is 12 residues. The CDR3 nucleotides read TGTGCCAGCAGCACAGAGAGAAATGGCTACACCTTC. Its translation is CASSTERNGYTF.

This chain uses TRBV6-4 with TRBJ1-2; D remains unclear. Trimming shortened V by 0 bases and J by 7 bases, and 6 bases separated the two germline ends. CDR3 length: 12 amino acids. Germline V gene sequence: CDR1 MRHNA, CDR2 SNTAGT. CDR3 region: CASSDSGRGYTF. CDR3 sequence (DNA): TGTGCCAGCAGTGACTCCGGCCGTGGCTACACCTTC.

The rearrangement links TRBV5-6 to TRBJ1-3; D is ambiguous. Trimming removed 2 bases from V and 0 bases from J, with 9 bases in between. This CDR3 has 15 amino acids. From germline, CDR1 is SGHDT and CDR2 YYEEEE. Here the CDR3 reads CASSFGWRSGNTIYF. The CDR3 bases are TGTGCCAGCAGCTTTGGGTGGCGCTCTGGAAACACCATATATTTT.

V usage is TRBV7-2 and J usage is TRBJ2-3; 7 positions match TRBD2. There are 18 residues in the CDR3. J gave up 0 bases and V 5 bases, and 14 bases lay outside the gene matches. The germline CDR1 and CDR2 sequences are SGHTA and FQGNSA. The CDR3 reads CASSPDYLSGASTDTQYF. CDR3 in DNA: TGTGCCAGCAGCCCCGATTACCTGAGCGGGGCTAGCACAGATACGCAGTATTTT.